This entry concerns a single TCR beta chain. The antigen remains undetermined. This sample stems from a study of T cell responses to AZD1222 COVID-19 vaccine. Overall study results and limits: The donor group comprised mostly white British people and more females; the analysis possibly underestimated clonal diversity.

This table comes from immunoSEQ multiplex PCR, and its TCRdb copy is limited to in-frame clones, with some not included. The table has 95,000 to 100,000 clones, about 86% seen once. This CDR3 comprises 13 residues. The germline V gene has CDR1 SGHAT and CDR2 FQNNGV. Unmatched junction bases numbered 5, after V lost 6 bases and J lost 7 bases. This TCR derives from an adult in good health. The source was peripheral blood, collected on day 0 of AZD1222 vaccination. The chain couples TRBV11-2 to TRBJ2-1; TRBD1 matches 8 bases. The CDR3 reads CASRRTGINEQFF. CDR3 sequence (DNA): TGTGCCAGCAGACGGACAGGGATTAATGAGCAGTTCTTC. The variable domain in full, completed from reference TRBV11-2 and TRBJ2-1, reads EAGVAQSPRYKIIEKRQSVAFWCNPISGHATLYWYQQILGQGPKLLIQFQNNGVVDDSQLPKDRFSAERLKGVDSTLKIQPAKLEDSAVYLCASRRTGINEQFFGPGTRLTVL.